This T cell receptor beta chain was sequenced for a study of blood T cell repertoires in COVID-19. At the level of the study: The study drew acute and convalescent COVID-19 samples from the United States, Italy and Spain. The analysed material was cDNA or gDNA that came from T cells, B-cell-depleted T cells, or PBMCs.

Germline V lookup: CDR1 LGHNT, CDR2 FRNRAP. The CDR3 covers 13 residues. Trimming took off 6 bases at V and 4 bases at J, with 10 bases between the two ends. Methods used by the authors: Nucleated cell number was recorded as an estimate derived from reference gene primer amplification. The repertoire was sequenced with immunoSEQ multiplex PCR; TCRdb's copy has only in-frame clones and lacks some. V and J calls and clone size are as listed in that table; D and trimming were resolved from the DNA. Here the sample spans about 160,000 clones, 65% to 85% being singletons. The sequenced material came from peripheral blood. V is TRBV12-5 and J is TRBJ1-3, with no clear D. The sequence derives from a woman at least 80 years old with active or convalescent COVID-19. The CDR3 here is CASGPYPGNTIYF. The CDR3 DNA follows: TGTGCTAGTGGACCCTACCCAGGAAACACCATATATTTT.